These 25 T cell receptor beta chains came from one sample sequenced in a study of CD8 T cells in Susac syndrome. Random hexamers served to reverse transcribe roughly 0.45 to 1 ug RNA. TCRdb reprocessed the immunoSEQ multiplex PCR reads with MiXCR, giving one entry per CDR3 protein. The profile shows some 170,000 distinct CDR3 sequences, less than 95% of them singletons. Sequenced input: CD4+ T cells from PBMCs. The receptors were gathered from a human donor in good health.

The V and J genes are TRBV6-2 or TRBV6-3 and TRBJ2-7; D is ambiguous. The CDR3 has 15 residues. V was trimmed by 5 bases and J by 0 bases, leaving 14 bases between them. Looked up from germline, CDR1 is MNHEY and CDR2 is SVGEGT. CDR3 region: CASSRRNRLSYEQYF. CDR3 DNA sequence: TGTGCCAGCAGTCGGCGGAATCGACTCTCCTACGAGCAGTACTTC.

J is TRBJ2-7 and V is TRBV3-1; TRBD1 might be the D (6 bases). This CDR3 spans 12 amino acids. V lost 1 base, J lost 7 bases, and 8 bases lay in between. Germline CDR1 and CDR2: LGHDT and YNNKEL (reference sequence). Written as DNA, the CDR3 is TGTGCCAGCAGCCAAGCGGACAGAGAGCAGTACTTC. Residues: CASSQADREQYF.

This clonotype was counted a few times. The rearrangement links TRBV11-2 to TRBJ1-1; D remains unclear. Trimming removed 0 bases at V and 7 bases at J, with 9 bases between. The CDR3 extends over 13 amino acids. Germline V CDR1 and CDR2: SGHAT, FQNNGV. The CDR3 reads CASSLEGRREAFF. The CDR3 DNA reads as TGTGCCAGCAGCTTAGAGGGAAGACGTGAAGCTTTCTTT.

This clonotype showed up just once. The CDR3 DNA is TGCGCCAGCAGCTTGGGGTGGTTGACTGGGGACGGACAAGAGACCCAGTACTTC. This translates into CASSLGWLTGDGQETQYF. The V call is TRBV5-1, the J call TRBJ2-5, with D perhaps assigned TRBD1 or TRBD2 (5 bases each). Trimming stripped 0 bases from V and 2 bases from J, with 20 bases between. CDR3 size: 18 residues. Germline V gives CDR1 SGHRS, CDR2 YFSETQ. The variable domain in full, completed from reference TRBV5-1 and TRBJ2-5, reads KAGVTQTPRYLIKTRGQQVTLSCSPISGHRSVSWYQQTPGQGLQFLFEYFSETQRNKGNFPGRFSGRQFSNSRSEMNVSTLELGDSALYLCASSLGWLTGDGQETQYFGPGTRLLVL.

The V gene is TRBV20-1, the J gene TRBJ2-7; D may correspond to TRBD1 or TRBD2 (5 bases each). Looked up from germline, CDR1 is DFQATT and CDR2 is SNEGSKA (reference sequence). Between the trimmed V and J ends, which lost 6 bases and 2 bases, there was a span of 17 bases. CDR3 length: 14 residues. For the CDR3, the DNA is TGCAGTGCCCCGGGCAGGGAGTTTACCTACGAGCAGTACTTC. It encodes CSAPGREFTYEQYF.

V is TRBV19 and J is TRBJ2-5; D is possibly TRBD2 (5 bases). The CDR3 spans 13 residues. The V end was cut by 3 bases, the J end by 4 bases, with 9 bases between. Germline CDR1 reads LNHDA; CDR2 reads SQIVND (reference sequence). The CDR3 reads CASSMGSGETQYF. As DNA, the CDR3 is TGTGCCAGTAGTATGGGGAGTGGAGAGACCCAGTACTTC.

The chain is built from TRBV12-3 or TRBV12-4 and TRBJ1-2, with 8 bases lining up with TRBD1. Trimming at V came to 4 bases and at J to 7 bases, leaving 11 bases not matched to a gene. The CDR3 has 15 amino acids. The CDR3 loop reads CASSWSGAGGGGYTF. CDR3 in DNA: TGTGCCAGCAGTTGGTCTGGGGCAGGGGGCGGTGGCTACACCTTC.

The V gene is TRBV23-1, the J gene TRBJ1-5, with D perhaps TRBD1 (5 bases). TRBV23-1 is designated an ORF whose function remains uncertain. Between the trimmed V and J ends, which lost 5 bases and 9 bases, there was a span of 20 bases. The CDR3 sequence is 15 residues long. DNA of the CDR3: TGCGCCAGCAGTTTGTGTTTCGGGGCTTTAGGGCCCCAGCATTTT. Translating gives CASSLCFGALGPQHF.

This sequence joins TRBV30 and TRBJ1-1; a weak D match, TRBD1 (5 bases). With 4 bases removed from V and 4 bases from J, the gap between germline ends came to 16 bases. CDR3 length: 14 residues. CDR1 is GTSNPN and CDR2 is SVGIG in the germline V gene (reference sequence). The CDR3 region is CAWIRIGVSTEAFF. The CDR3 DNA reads TGTGCCTGGATCAGAATAGGGGTTTCCACTGAAGCTTTCTTT. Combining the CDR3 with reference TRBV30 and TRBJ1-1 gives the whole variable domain SQTIHQWPATLVQPVGSPLSLECTVEGTSNPNLYWYRQAAGRGLQLLFYSVGIGQISSEVPQNLSASRPQDRQFILSSKKLLLSDSGFYLCAWIRIGVSTEAFFGQGTRLTVV.

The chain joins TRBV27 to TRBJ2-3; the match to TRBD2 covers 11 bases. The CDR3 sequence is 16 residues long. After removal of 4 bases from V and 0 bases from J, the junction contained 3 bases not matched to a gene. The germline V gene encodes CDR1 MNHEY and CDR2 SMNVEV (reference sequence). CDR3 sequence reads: CASSSRLAGSTDTQYF. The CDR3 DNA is TGTGCCAGCAGTTCTCGACTAGCGGGGAGCACAGATACGCAGTATTTT.

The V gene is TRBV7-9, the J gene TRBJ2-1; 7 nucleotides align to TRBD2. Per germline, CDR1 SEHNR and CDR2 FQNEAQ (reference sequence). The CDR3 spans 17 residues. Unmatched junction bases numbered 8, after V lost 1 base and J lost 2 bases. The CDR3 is CASSLGLGGSTYNEQFF. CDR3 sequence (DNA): TGTGCCAGCAGCTTAGGATTGGGCGGGAGTACCTACAATGAGCAGTTCTTC.

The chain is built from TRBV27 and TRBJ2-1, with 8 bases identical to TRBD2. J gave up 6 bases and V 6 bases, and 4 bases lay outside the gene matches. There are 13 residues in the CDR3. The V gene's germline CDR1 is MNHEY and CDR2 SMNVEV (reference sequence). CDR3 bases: TGTGCCAGCAGCCCAGGACTAGCCAATGAGCAGTTCTTC. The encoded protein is CASSPGLANEQFF.

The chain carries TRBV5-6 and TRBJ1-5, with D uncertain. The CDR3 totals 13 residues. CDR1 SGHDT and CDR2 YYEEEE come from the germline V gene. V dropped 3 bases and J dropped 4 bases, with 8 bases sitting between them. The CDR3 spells CASSSWANQPQHF. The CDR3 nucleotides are TGTGCCAGCAGCTCGTGGGCGAATCAGCCCCAGCATTTT.

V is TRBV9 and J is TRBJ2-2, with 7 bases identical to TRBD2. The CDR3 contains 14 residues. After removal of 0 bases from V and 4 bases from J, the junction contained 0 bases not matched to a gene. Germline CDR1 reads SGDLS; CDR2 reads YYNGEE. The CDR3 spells CASSVASGTGELFF. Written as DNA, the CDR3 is TGTGCCAGCAGCGTAGCTAGCGGCACCGGGGAGCTGTTTTTT.

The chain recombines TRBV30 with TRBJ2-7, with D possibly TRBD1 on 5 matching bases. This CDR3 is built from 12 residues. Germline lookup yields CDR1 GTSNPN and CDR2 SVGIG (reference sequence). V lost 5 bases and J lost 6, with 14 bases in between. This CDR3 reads CAWDSWGSEQYF. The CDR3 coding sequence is TGTGCCTGGGACAGTTGGGGTAGCGAGCAGTACTTC. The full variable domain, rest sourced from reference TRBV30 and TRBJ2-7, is SQTIHQWPATLVQPVGSPLSLECTVEGTSNPNLYWYRQAAGRGLQLLFYSVGIGQISSEVPQNLSASRPQDRQFILSSKKLLLSDSGFYLCAWDSWGSEQYFGPGTRLTVT.

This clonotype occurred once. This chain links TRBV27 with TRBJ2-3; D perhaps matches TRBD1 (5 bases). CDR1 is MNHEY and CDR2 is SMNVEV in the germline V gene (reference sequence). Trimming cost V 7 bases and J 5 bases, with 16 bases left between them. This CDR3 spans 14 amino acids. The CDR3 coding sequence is TGTGCCAGCAATTTTCAGGGTGTAAGAGATACGCAGTATTTT. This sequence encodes CASNFQGVRDTQYF.

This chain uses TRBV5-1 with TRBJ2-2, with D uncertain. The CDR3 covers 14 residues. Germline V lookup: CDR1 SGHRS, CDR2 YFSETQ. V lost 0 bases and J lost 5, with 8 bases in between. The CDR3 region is CASSLAPPTGELFF. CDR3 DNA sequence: TGCGCCAGCAGCTTGGCCCCCCCAACCGGGGAGCTGTTTTTT.

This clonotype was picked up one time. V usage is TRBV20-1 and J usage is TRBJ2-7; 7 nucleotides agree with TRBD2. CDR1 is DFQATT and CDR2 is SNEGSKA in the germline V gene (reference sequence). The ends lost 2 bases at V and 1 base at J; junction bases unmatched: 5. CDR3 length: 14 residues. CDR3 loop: CSARRSGGSYEQYF. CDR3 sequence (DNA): TGCAGTGCTAGACGGTCGGGGGGATCCTACGAGCAGTACTTC.

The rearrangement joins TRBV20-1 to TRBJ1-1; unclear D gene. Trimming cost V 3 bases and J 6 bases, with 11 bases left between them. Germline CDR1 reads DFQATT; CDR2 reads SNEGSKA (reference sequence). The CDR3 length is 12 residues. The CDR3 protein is CSASRGVPEAFF. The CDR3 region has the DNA TGCAGTGCTAGTCGGGGAGTCCCTGAAGCTTTCTTT.

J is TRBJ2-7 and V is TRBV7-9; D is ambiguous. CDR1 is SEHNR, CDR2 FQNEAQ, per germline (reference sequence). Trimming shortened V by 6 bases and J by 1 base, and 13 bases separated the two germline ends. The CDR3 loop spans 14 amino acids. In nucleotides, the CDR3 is TGTGCCAGCAGTGCCGACACGAGGTCCTACGAGCAGTACTTC. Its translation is CASSADTRSYEQYF.

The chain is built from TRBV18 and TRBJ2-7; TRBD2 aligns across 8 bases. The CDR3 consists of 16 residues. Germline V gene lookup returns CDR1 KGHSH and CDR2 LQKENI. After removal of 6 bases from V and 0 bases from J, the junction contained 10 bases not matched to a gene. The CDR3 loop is CASSAGRGASSYEQYF. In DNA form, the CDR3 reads TGTGCCAGCTCCGCGGGGCGGGGGGCCAGCTCCTACGAGCAGTACTTC.

CDR3 DNA: TGTGCCAGCAGCTTAGTCCCATCAGGAATCGAGACCCAGTACTTC. Encoded protein: CASSLVPSGIETQYF. The chain carries TRBV7-9 and TRBJ2-5; D remains ambiguous. Trimming cost V 1 base and J 5 bases, with 14 bases left between them. CDR3 length: 15 residues. Germline loops: CDR1 SEHNR, CDR2 FQNEAQ (reference sequence).

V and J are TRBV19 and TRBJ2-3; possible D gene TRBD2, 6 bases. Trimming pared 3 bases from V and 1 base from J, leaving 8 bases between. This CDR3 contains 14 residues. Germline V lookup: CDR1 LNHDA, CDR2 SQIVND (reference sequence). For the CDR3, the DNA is TGTGCCAGTAGTATCCAGCGGGGCACAGATACGCAGTATTTT. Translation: CASSIQRGTDTQYF.

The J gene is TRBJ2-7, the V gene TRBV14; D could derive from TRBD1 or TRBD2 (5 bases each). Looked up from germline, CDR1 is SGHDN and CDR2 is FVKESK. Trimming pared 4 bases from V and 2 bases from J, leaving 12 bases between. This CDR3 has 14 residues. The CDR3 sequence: CASSRSRDAYEQYF. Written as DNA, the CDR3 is TGTGCCAGCAGCCGATCCCGGGACGCCTACGAGCAGTACTTC.

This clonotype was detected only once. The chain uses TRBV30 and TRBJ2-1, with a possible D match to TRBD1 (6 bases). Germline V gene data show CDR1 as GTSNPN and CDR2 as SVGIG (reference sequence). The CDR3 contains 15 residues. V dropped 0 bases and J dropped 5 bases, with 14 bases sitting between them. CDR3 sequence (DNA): TGTGCCTGGAGTGTAAGGGGGAGACCCGACAATGAGCAGTTCTTC. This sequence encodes CAWSVRGRPDNEQFF.